The source of this T cell receptor (beta chain) is a study of PD-L1 blockade in urothelial cancer. Time point given: pretreatment peripheral blood. This CDR3 has 18 amino acids. J gave up 8 bases and V 6 bases, and 21 bases lay outside the gene matches. Germline-derived CDR1 and CDR2 are LNHDA and SQIVND (reference sequence). The assay was immunoSEQ multiplex PCR, and TCRdb's table has in-frame clones only and misses some. The data show tens of thousands of clones, 85% seen once. This sequence was found in a man aged 35-49 years with urothelial cancer. The starting material was PBMCs, obtained around atezolizumab (anti-PD-L1) treatment. This chain uses TRBV19 with TRBJ2-1; 8 bases align to TRBD2. The DNA of the CDR3 is TGTGCCAGTAGCCTGGCTCGGGCTAGCGGGTTGATACGGGATGAGCAGTTCTTC. Its translation is CASSLARASGLIRDEQFF.